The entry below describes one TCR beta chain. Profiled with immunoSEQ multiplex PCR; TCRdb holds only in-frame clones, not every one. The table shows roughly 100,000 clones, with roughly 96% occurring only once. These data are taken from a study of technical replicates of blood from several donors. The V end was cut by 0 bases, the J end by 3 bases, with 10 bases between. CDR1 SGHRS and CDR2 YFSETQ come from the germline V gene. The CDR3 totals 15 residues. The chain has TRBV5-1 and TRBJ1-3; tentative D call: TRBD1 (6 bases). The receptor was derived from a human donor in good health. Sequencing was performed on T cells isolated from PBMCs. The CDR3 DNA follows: TGCGCCAGCAGCTTGGTGGACAGCCTTGGAAACACCATATATTTT. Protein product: CASSLVDSLGNTIYF.